The subject of this entry is one T cell receptor (beta chain). The method was immunoSEQ multiplex PCR; TCRdb's version includes in-frame clones alone and lacks a portion of them. The table shows about 120,000 clones, with approximately 88% occurring only once. This sample stems from a study of T cell responses to AZD1222 COVID-19 vaccine. The V gene lost 8 bases and the J gene lost 2 bases, with 7 bases spanning the gap. CDR3 length: 11 residues. Germline assignment: CDR1 MDHEN and CDR2 SYDVKM. Sequencing was performed on peripheral blood, taken on day 0 of MenACWY control vaccination. V usage is TRBV28 and J usage is TRBJ2-7; D possibly corresponds to TRBD1 (5 bases). The TCR was taken from an adult in good health. The chain's CDR3 is CASEDTYEQYF. CDR3 DNA sequence: TGTGCCAGCGAGGACACCTACGAGCAGTACTTC.